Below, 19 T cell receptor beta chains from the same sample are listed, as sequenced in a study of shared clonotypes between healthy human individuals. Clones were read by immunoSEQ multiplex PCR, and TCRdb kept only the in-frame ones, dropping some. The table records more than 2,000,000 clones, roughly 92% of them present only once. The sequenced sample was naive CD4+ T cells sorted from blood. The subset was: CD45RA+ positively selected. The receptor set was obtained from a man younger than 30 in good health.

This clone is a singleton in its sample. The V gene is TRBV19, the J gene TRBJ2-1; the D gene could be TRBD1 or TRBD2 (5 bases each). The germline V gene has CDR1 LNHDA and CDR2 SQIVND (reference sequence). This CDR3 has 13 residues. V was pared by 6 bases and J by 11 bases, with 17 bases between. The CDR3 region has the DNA TGTGCCAGTAGCCCATCCTCAGGGACCCAGCAGTTCTTC. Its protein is CASSPSSGTQQFF.

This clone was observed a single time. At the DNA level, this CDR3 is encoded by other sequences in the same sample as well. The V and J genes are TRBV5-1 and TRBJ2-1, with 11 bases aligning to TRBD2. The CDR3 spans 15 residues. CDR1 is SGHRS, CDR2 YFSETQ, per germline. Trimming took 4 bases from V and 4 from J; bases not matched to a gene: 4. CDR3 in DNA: TGCGCCAGCAGCCTGGGGACTAGCGGTTACAATGAGCAGTTCTTC. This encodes CASSLGTSGYNEQFF.

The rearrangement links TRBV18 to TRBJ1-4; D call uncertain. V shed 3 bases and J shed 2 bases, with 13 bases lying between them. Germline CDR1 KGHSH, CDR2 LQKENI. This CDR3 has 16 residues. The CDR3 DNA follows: TGTGCCAGCTCACCCAAGGAGGTGGCGACTAATGAAAAACTGTTTTTT. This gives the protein CASSPKEVATNEKLFF.

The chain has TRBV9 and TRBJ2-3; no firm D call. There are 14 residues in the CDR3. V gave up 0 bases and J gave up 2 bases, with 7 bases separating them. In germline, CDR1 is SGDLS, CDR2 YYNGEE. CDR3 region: CASSVAAHTDTQYF. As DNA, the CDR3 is TGTGCCAGCAGCGTAGCAGCGCACACAGATACGCAGTATTTT.

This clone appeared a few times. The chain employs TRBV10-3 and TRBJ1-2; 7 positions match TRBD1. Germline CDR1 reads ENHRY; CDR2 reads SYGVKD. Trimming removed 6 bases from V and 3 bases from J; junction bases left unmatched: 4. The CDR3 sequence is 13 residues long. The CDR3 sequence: CAISTGVDYGYTF. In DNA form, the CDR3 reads TGTGCCATCAGCACAGGGGTAGACTATGGCTACACCTTC.

The CDR3 is CAISGREGRTAAGELFF. CDR3 in DNA: TGTGCCATCAGCGGTCGAGAGGGGAGGACAGCGGCCGGGGAGCTGTTTTTT. The chain joins TRBV10-3 to TRBJ2-2; D assignment may be TRBD1 or TRBD2 (6 bases each). Trimming left V 6 bases short and J 6 bases short, with 23 bases between. Germline V gives CDR1 ENHRY, CDR2 SYGVKD. This CDR3 is 17 amino acids long.

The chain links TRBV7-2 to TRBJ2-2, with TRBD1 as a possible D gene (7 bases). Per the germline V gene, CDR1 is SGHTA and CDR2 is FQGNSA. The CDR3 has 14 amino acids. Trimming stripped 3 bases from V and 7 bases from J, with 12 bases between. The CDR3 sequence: CASSFRQGGGELFF. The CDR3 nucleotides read TGTGCCAGCAGCTTTCGGCAGGGGGGCGGGGAGCTGTTTTTT. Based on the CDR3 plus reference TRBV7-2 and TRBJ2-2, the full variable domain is GAGVSQSPSNKVTEKGKDVELRCDPISGHTALYWYRQSLGQGLEFLIYFQGNSAPDKSGLPSDRFSAERTGGSVSTLTIQRTQQEDSAVYLCASSFRQGGGELFFGEGSRLTVL.

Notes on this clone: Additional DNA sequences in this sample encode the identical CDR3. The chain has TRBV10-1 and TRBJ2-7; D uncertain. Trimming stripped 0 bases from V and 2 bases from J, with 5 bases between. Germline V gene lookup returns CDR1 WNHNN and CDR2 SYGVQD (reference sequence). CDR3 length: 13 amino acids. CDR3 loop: CASSESGTYEQYF. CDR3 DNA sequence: TGCGCCAGCAGTGAGTCGGGGACCTACGAGCAGTACTTC.

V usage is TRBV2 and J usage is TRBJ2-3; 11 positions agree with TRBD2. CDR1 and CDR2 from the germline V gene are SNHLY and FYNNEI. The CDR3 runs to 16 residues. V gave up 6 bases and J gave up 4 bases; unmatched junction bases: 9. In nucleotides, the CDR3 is TGTGCCAGCAGCCGAACTAGCGGGGGATGGCCAGATACGCAGTATTTT. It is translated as CASSRTSGGWPDTQYF.

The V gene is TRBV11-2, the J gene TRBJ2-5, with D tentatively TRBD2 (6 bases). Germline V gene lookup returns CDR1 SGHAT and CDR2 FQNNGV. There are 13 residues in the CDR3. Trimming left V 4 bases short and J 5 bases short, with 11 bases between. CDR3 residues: CASSSGGVETQYF. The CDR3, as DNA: TGTGCCAGCAGCTCAGGCGGGGTGGAGACCCAGTACTTC.

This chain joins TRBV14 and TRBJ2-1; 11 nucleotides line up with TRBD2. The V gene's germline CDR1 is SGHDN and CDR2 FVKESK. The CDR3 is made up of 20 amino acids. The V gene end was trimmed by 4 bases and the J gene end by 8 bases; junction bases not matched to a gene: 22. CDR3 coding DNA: TGTGCCAGCAGCCTTCGCACCGGGACTAGCGGTAAATACACCAAGGATGAGCAGTTCTTC. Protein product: CASSLRTGTSGKYTKDEQFF.

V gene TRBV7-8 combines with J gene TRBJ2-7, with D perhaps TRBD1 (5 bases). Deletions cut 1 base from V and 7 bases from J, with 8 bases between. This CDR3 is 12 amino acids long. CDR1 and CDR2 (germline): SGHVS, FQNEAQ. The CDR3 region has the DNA TGTGCCAGCAGCTTAGGGGGCCGGGAGCAGTACTTC. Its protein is CASSLGGREQYF.

CDR3 nucleotide sequence: TGCGCCAGCAGCTTGGGACAGGGGAGCGTCTATGGCTACACCTTC. Protein product: CASSLGQGSVYGYTF. The chain carries TRBV5-1 and TRBJ1-2; 8 bases align to TRBD1. V lost 0 bases and J lost 4; bases outside the gene matches: 5. CDR3 length equals 15 residues. Germline CDR1 and CDR2: SGHRS and YFSETQ.

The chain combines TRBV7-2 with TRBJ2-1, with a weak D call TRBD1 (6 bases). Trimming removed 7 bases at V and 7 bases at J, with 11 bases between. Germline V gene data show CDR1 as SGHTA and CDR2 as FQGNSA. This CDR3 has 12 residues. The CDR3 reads CASNQRGNEQFF. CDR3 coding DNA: TGTGCCAGCAACCAAAGGGGGAATGAGCAGTTCTTC.

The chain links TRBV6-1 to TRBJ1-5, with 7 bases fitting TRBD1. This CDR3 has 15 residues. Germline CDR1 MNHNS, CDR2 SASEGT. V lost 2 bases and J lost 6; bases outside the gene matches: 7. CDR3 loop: CASSEHRGGIQPQHF. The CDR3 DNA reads TGTGCCAGCAGTGAACACAGGGGTGGGATTCAGCCCCAGCATTTT.

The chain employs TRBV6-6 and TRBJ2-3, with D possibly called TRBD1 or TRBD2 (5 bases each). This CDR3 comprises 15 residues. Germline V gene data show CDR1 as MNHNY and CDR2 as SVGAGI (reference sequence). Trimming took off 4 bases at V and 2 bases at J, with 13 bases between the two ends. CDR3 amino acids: CASSSDGTSTDTQYF. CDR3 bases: TGTGCCAGCAGTTCCGACGGGACCTCCACAGATACGCAGTATTTT.

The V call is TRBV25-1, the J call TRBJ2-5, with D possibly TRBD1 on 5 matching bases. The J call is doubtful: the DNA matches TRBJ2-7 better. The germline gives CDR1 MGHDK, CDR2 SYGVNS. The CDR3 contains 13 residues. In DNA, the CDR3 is TGTGCCAGCAGTCGCCAGGGTCTGTACGAGCAGTACTTC. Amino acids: CASSRQGLYEQYF.

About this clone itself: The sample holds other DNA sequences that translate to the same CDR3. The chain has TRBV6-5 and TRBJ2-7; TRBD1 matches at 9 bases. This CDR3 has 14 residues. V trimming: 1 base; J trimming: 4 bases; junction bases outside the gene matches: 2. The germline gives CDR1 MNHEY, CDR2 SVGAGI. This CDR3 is CASSYLGQGYEQYF. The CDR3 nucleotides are TGTGCCAGCAGTTACTTAGGACAGGGGTACGAGCAGTACTTC.

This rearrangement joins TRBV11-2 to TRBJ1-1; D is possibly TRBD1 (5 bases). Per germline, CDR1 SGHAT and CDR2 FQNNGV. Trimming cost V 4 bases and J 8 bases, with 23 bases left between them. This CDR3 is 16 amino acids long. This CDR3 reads CASSSGPPGPWMEAFF. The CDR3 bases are TGTGCCAGCAGCTCCGGGCCGCCGGGACCATGGATGGAAGCTTTCTTT.